The sequence of this T cell receptor beta chain was determined in a study of T cells after yellow fever vaccination. Findings and caveats of the study: Of the clonotypes, a small share occurred in both CD4 and CD8 compartments.

TCRdb re-derived calls from the 5' RACE reads in MiXCR, one entry per CDR3 protein. The sample has 500,000 to 550,000 distinct CDR3 sequences, about a fifth seen once. This CDR3 spans 17 amino acids. Germline CDR1 reads LGHNA; CDR2 reads YNFKEQ. V lost 0 bases, J lost 5 bases, and 11 bases stayed unmatched. In regard to this clonotype: Its matching antigen is unknown.

Sample: PBMCs, taken approximately 22 days after the first yellow fever vaccination. The TCR comes from a young man who received the YFV17D yellow fever vaccine. This chain uses TRBV4-2 with TRBJ2-7, with TRBD1 identical over 9 bases. As DNA, the CDR3 is TGTGCCAGCAGCCAAGACCGTTCCGGGACAGGGTATAACGAGCAGTACTTC. It encodes CASSQDRSGTGYNEQYF.